The 25 T cell receptor beta chains presented below share a single source sample, sequenced in a study of blood T cell repertoires in COVID-19 (dated by TCRdb to 2020 to 2022). The library was made by the immunoSEQ multiplex PCR assay. The source is immuneACCESS, and TCRdb retained only in-frame sequences with V and J called. Part of the clones is not carried over; for the studies checked, unresolved V genes explain less than half of this, and the remainder is unexplained. This sample holds about 410,000 clones; more than 80% were observed only once. The ten largest make up more than 1.4% of the sample. What was sequenced was peripheral blood. These receptors came from a woman in her 30s with active or convalescent COVID-19.

The gene calls are TRBV27 and TRBJ1-6, with D maybe TRBD1 (5 bases). The ends were cut back, 4 bases at V and 10 bases at J, with 14 bases in the middle. The germline gives CDR1 MNHEY, CDR2 SMNVEV (reference sequence). The CDR3 is made up of 14 amino acids. DNA of the CDR3: TGTGCCAGCAGTTGGTGGCAGGGTAGCTCACCCCTCCACTTT. Its protein product is CASSWWQGSSPLHF.

This chain joins TRBV2 and TRBJ1-4; D remains unclear. Germline values: CDR1 SNHLY, CDR2 FYNNEI. Between the trimmed V and J ends, which lost 5 bases and 5 bases, there was a span of 12 bases. The CDR3 consists of 14 residues. The CDR3: CASSSQLINEKLFF. CDR3 nucleotide sequence: TGTGCCAGCAGTTCCCAGTTGATCAATGAAAAACTGTTTTTT.

V and J are TRBV29-1 and TRBJ2-5, with 8 bases identical to TRBD2. V gave up 2 bases and J gave up 2 bases; unmatched junction bases: 13. This CDR3 is built from 17 residues. The germline gives CDR1 SQVTM, CDR2 ANQGSEA. CDR3 in amino acids: CSVELSGGGRGQETQYF. Here the CDR3 DNA reads TGCAGCGTTGAACTCTCCGGCGGGGGGAGAGGTCAAGAGACCCAGTACTTC.

The table lists this clone with a count of one. The V and J genes are TRBV2 and TRBJ1-2; D is perhaps TRBD1 (5 bases). Germline assignment: CDR1 SNHLY and CDR2 FYNNEI. The CDR3 has 15 amino acids. With 1 base removed from V and 4 bases from J, the gap between germline ends came to 13 bases. CDR3 in amino acids: CASSEGGDLTYGYTF. The CDR3, as DNA: TGTGCCAGCAGTGAAGGGGGGGACCTTACCTATGGCTACACCTTC.

The chain combines TRBV30 with TRBJ2-1, with TRBD2 identical over 9 bases. The germline V gene has CDR1 GTSNPN and CDR2 SVGIG (reference sequence). The CDR3 length is 13 residues. The ends lost 2 bases at V and 13 bases at J; junction bases unmatched: 9. The CDR3 loop reads CAWSRREGPEQFF. CDR3 nucleotides: TGTGCCTGGAGTAGGCGGGAGGGCCCTGAACAGTTCTTC.

This clone was picked up one time. V is TRBV4-1 and J is TRBJ2-5; TRBD2 matches at 8 bases. This CDR3 is built from 17 residues. CDR1 is MGHRA, CDR2 YSYEKL, per germline. V lost 1 base to trimming and J lost 5 bases; unmatched junction nucleotides: 12. CDR3 nucleotides: TGCGCCAGCAGCCAAGGAGATAGGGGACTAGTCCGTGAGACCCAGTACTTC. It yields the protein CASSQGDRGLVRETQYF.

The V gene is TRBV5-4, the J gene TRBJ2-6; 9 bases are a match to TRBD1. The germline V gene has CDR1 SGHNT and CDR2 YYREEE (reference sequence). V trimming: 7 bases; J trimming: 1 base; junction bases outside the gene matches: 3. The CDR3 is 15 residues long. Written as DNA, the CDR3 is TGTGCCAGCGAGGGGACAGGGTCTGGGGCCAACGTCCTGACTTTC. Protein: CASEGTGSGANVLTF.

The V and J genes are TRBV10-3 and TRBJ2-2; 10 bases align to TRBD2. The CDR3 has 16 amino acids. Germline V gene sequence: CDR1 ENHRY, CDR2 SYGVKD. V trimming: 5 bases; J trimming: 0 bases; junction bases outside the gene matches: 3. CDR3 sequence (DNA): TGTGCCATCAGTCTTAGCGGGGGGACGAACACCGGGGAGCTGTTTTTT. This codes for CAISLSGGTNTGELFF.

The genes are TRBV10-3 and TRBJ2-1, with 11 nucleotides matching TRBD1. The CDR3 covers 18 residues. Germline CDR1 and CDR2: ENHRY and SYGVKD. With V trimmed by 10 bases and J by 12 bases, 26 bases remained unmatched. The CDR3 reads CATWTGQGAASGKGWQFF. The CDR3 DNA follows: TGTGCCACCTGGACAGGACAGGGGGCGGCTAGCGGGAAAGGTTGGCAGTTCTTC.

J is TRBJ2-1 and V is TRBV10-3; 13 bases agree with TRBD2. This CDR3 has 15 residues. The V segment lost 6 bases and the J segment 8 bases; nucleotides outside the gene matches: 7. Germline lookup yields CDR1 ENHRY and CDR2 SYGVKD. CDR3 in amino acids: CAIRETSGRSYEQFF. CDR3 in DNA: TGTGCCATCAGGGAGACTAGCGGGAGGTCGTATGAGCAGTTCTTC.

This chain joins TRBV29-1 and TRBJ1-5, with 10 bases lining up with TRBD1. In germline, CDR1 is SQVTM, CDR2 ANQGSEA. V lost 5 bases and J lost 2; bases outside the gene matches: 6. This CDR3 is built from 15 residues. The CDR3: CSVMTGGLGNQPQHF. As DNA, the CDR3 is TGCAGCGTTATGACAGGGGGCCTGGGCAATCAGCCCCAGCATTTT. The complete variable domain, with remaining parts taken from reference TRBV29-1 and TRBJ1-5, reads SAVISQKPSRDICQRGTSLTIQCQVDSQVTMMFWYRQQPGQSLTLIATANQGSEATYESGFVIDKFPISRPNLTFSTLTVSNMSPEDSSIYLCSVMTGGLGNQPQHFGDGTRLSIL.

V is TRBV3-1 (or the pseudogene TRBV3-2) and J is TRBJ2-1; 7 positions agree with TRBD1. The J segment lost 9 bases and the V segment lost 0 bases, leaving 5 bases of the junction unmatched. The CDR3 runs to 14 residues. CDR1 is LGHDT and CDR2 is YNNKEL in the germline V gene (reference sequence). CDR3 in amino acids: CASSQDDRGPEQFF. DNA for the CDR3: TGTGCCAGCAGCCAAGACGATAGGGGGCCTGAGCAGTTCTTC.

V gene TRBV9 combines with J gene TRBJ2-3, with no clear D. The CDR3 contains 13 residues. V was clipped by 2 bases and J by 6 bases, with 10 bases between them. CDR1 and CDR2 from the germline V gene are SGDLS and YYNGEE. CDR3 protein: CASSVVPKDTQYF. CDR3 coding DNA: TGTGCCAGCAGCGTCGTTCCTAAGGATACGCAGTATTTT.

The J gene is TRBJ2-1, the V gene TRBV11-2, with 8 positions matching TRBD2. Looked up from germline, CDR1 is SGHAT and CDR2 is FQNNGV. This CDR3 has 15 amino acids. V trimming: 4 bases; J trimming: 9 bases; junction bases outside the gene matches: 11. In DNA, the CDR3 is TGTGCCAGCAGCTCCGGGACTAGTGGTTTTAGTGAGCAGTTCTTC. Translation: CASSSGTSGFSEQFF.

This chain uses TRBV10-3 with TRBJ1-1; 7 bases match TRBD1. Germline V gives CDR1 ENHRY, CDR2 SYGVKD. The CDR3 is made up of 13 amino acids. V shed 6 bases, J shed 4 bases, and the junction held 5 bases outside the gene matches. The CDR3 DNA reads TGTGCCATCAGCGGACAGGCTGGCACTGAAGCTTTCTTT. It yields the protein CAISGQAGTEAFF.

A single count supports this clone. The CDR3 is CASTSQGPTGELFF. CDR3 DNA sequence: TGTGCCAGTACGTCCCAGGGCCCCACCGGGGAGCTGTTTTTT. The chain carries TRBV19 and TRBJ2-2; possible D gene TRBD1, 5 bases. The germline V and J ends were trimmed by 7 bases and 4 bases, with 13 bases remaining between them. This CDR3 has 14 amino acids. In germline, CDR1 is LNHDA, CDR2 SQIVND (reference sequence).

This chain connects TRBV11-2 to TRBJ1-5; 9 bases are a match to TRBD1. The J segment lost 4 bases and the V segment lost 5 bases, leaving 3 bases of the junction unmatched. Germline CDR1 reads SGHAT; CDR2 reads FQNNGV. This CDR3 is built from 14 residues. The CDR3 nucleotides are TGTGCCAGCAGCGCAGGGACAGGGAATCAGCCCCAGCATTTT. Amino acid sequence: CASSAGTGNQPQHF.

The chain combines TRBV5-1 with TRBJ2-2, with D perhaps TRBD2 (5 bases). CDR1 and CDR2 (germline): SGHRS, YFSETQ. V was cut by 7 bases and J by 0 bases, with 10 bases left in between. The CDR3 is 14 amino acids. CDR3 coding DNA: TGCGCCAGCCGAGAGACTACGAACACCGGGGAGCTGTTTTTT. It codes for CASRETTNTGELFF.

The chain has TRBV2 and TRBJ1-5; D unresolved. Germline-derived CDR1 and CDR2 are SNHLY and FYNNEI. V dropped 8 bases and J dropped 4 bases, with 21 bases sitting between them. The CDR3 covers 16 residues. The CDR3 DNA sequence: TGTGCCAGCGATAATGCGGAGGTCAACCCTAATCAGCCCCAGCATTTT. Translating gives CASDNAEVNPNQPQHF.

The chain joins TRBV28 to TRBJ2-7; 12 nucleotides align to TRBD2. V was clipped by 6 bases and J by 3 bases; unmatched bases: 6. In germline, CDR1 is MDHEN, CDR2 SYDVKM. This CDR3 has 15 residues. Written as DNA, the CDR3 is TGTGCCAGCAGCCTTGGACTAGCGGGATACTACGAGCAGTACTTC. Translation: CASSLGLAGYYEQYF.

The rearrangement links TRBV6-5 to TRBJ1-1; D remains ambiguous. There are 14 residues in the CDR3. CDR1 and CDR2 (germline): MNHEY, SVGAGI. V shed 4 bases and J shed 2 bases, with 11 bases lying between them. CDR3 DNA sequence: TGTGCCAGCAGTTTGACAAGTGCTAACACTGAAGCTTTCTTT. As protein: CASSLTSANTEAFF.

The chain recombines TRBV13 with TRBJ1-1; no clear D gene. V was clipped by 1 base and J by 3 bases, with 12 bases between them. This CDR3 has 15 residues. From germline, CDR1 is PRHDT and CDR2 FYEKMQ (reference sequence). The CDR3 loop is CASSLERLRYTEAFF. CDR3 DNA sequence: TGTGCCAGCAGCTTAGAACGGTTGCGGTACACTGAAGCTTTCTTT. The entire variable domain, with the rest obtained from reference TRBV13 and TRBJ1-1, is as follows: AAGVIQSPRHLIKEKRETATLKCYPIPRHDTVYWYQQGPGQDPQFLISFYEKMQSDKGSIPDRFSAQQFSDYHSELNMSSLELGDSALYFCASSLERLRYTEAFFGQGTRLTVV.

This clone was recorded a few times. The sample contains more than one DNA sequence encoding this CDR3. The chain carries TRBV5-4 and TRBJ1-2; unclear D gene. In germline, CDR1 is SGHNT, CDR2 YYREEE (reference sequence). Trimming took 0 bases from V and 4 from J, leaving 7 bases between them. This CDR3 is 13 amino acids long. CDR3: CASSLAGGYGYTF. In DNA form, the CDR3 reads TGTGCCAGCAGCTTGGCAGGTGGCTATGGCTACACCTTC.

V and J are TRBV3-1 (or the pseudogene TRBV3-2) and TRBJ1-5; D is unresolved. Germline CDR1 LGHDT, CDR2 YNNKEL (reference sequence). The V end was cut by 0 bases, the J end by 1 base, with 4 bases between. CDR3 length equals 14 residues. CDR3 loop: CASSQDLSNQPQHF. For the CDR3, the DNA is TGTGCCAGCAGCCAAGATCTGAGCAATCAGCCCCAGCATTTT.

The J gene is TRBJ1-1, the V gene TRBV5-1, with 7 bases aligning to TRBD1. Germline CDR1 reads SGHRS; CDR2 reads YFSETQ. CDR3 length: 14 amino acids. The trim removed 4 bases at V and 7 bases at J, leaving 10 bases unmatched. The CDR3 sequence is CASSTGTVPDEAFF. The CDR3 bases are TGCGCCAGCAGCACCGGGACAGTTCCTGATGAAGCTTTCTTT.